The source of this T cell receptor beta chain is a study of T cells in Graves' hyperthyroidism and ophthalmopathy. Not enrolled were patients with uncontrolled infection, other autoimmune disease, pregnancy or lactation. Thyroid ultrasound, orbital computed tomography, clinical symptoms, and serum thyroxine and TRAb underpinned diagnoses. Trimming removed 0 bases at V and 1 base at J, with 16 bases between. This CDR3 contains 17 residues. Looked up from germline, CDR1 is SGHNT and CDR2 is YYREEE (reference sequence). The study, taken as a whole, reports: Most thyroid-expanded clonotypes above 0.001 were also found in blood. Ophthalmopathy, which appeared later, was predicted by the model a median approximately 6 months before onset.

Concerning this clonotype itself: Antigen: not known.

The TCR beta CDR3 regions underwent amplification using RNA transcripts as the source. Primed by the HTBI set, a first-round RT-PCR was run on the TCR CDR3. Each CDR3 protein is one row after TCRdb ran MiXCR on the multiplex PCR reads. Of approximately 700,000 distinct CDR3 sequences listed, 40% to 55% are singletons. The J gene is TRBJ1-1, the V gene TRBV5-4; unclear D gene. This TCR was sampled from an adult man with Graves' disease, either hyperthyroidism or ophthalmopathy (not recorded which). Source material: peripheral blood or thyroid tissue (not recorded which). The CDR3 DNA is TGTGCCAGCAGCTTGGGCGGGTCACCCAGTGGGAACACTGAAGCTTTCTTT. Protein sequence: CASSLGGSPSGNTEAFF.